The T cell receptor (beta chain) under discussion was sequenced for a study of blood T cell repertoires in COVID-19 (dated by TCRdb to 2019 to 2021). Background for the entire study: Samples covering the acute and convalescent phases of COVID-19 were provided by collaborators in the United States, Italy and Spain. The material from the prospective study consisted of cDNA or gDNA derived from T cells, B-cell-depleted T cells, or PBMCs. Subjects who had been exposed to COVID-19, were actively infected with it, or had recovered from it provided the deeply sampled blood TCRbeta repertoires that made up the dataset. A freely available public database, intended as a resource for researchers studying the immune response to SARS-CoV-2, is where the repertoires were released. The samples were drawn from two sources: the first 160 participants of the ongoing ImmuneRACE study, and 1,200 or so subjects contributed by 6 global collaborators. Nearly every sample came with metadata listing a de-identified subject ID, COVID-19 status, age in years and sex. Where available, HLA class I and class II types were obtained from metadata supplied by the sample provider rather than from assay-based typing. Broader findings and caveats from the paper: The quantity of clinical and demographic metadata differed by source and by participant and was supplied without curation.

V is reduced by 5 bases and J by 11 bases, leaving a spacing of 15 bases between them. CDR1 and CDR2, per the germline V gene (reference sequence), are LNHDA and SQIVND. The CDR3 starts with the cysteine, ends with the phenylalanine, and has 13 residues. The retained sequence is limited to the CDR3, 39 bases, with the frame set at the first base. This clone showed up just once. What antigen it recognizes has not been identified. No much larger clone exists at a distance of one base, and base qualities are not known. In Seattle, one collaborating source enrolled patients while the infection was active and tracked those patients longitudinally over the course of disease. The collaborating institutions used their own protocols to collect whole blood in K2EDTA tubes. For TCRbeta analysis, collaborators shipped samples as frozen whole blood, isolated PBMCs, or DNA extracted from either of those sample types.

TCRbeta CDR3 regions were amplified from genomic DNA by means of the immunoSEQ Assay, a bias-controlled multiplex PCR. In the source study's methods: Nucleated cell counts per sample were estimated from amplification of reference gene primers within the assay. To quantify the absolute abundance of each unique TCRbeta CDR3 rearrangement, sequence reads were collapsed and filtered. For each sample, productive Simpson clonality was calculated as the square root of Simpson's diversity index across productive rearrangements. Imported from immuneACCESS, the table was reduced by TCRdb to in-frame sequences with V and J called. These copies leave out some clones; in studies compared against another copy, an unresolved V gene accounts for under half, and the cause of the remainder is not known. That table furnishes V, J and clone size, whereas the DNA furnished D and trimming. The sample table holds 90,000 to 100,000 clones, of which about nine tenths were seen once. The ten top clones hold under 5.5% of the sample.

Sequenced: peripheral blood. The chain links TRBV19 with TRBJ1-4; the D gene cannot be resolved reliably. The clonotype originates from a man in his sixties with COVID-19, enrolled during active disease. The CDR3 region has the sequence CASSGLEVEKLFF. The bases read TGTGCCAGTAGTGGCCTCGAGGTGGAGAAACTGTTTTTT.